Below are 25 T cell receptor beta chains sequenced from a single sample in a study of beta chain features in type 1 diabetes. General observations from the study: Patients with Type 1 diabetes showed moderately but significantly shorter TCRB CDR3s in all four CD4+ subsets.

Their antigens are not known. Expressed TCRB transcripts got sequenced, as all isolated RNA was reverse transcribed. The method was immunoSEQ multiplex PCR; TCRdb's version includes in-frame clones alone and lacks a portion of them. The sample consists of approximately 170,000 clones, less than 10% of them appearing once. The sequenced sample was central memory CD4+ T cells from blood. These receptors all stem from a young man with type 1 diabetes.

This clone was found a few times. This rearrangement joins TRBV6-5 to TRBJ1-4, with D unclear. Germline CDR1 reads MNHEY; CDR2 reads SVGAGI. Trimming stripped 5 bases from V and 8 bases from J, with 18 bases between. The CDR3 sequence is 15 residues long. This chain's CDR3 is CASSPRHKTREKLFF. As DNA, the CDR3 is TGTGCCAGCAGTCCGAGACACAAGACAAGGGAAAAACTGTTTTTT.

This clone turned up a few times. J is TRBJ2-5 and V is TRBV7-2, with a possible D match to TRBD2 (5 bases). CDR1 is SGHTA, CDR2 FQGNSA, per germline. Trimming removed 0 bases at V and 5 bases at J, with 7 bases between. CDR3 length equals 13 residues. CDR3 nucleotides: TGTGCCAGCAGCTTAGCGGGAGACGAGACCCAGTACTTC. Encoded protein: CASSLAGDETQYF.

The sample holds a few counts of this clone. The CDR3 region has the DNA TGTGCCAGCAGCGCTCAGGGAGGTGGAAAACCCCTCCACTTT. Protein: CASSAQGGGKPLHF. The chain employs TRBV2 and TRBJ1-6, with TRBD1 as a possible D gene (5 bases). Per germline, CDR1 SNHLY and CDR2 FYNNEI. Trimming removed 6 bases at V and 12 bases at J, with 18 bases between. The CDR3 runs to 14 residues.

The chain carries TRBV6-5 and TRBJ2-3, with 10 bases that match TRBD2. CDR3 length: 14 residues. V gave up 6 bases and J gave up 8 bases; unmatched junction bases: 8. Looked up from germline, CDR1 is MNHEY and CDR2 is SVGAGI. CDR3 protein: CASRAGLASGTQYF. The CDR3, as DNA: TGTGCCAGCAGGGCGGGACTAGCGTCGGGTACGCAGTATTTT.

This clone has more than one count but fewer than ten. The CDR3: CASSLGVDNEQFF. The CDR3 region has the DNA TGCGCCAGCAGCTTGGGCGTCGACAATGAGCAGTTCTTC. The rearrangement joins TRBV5-1 to TRBJ2-1; D is unresolved. The V end was cut by 0 bases, the J end by 5 bases, with 6 bases between. This CDR3 spans 13 amino acids. Germline V gene data show CDR1 as SGHRS and CDR2 as YFSETQ.

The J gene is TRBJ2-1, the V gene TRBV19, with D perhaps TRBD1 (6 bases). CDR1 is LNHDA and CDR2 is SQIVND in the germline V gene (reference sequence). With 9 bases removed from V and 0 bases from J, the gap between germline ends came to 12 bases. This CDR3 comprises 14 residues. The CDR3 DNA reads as TGTGCCAGGGATGTAGGGGGCTCCTACAATGAGCAGTTCTTC. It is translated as CARDVGGSYNEQFF.

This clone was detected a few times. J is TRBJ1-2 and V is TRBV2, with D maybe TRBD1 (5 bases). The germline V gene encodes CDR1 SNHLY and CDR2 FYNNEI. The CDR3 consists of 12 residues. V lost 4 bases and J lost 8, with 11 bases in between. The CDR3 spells CASSVGGTGYTF. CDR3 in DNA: TGTGCCAGCAGTGTGGGAGGGACCGGCTACACCTTC. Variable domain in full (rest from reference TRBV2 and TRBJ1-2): EPEVTQTPSHQVTQMGQEVILRCVPISNHLYFYWYRQILGQKVEFLVSFYNNEISEKSEIFDDQFSVERPDGSNFTLKIRSTKLEDSAMYFCASSVGGTGYTFGSGTRLTVV.

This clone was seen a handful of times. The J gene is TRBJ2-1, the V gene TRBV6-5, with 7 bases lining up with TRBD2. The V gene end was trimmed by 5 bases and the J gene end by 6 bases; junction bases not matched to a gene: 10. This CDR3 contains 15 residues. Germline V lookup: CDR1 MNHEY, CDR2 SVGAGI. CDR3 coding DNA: TGTGCCAGCAGTACAACTAGCGCCCTCGGCAATGAGCAGTTCTTC. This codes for CASSTTSALGNEQFF.

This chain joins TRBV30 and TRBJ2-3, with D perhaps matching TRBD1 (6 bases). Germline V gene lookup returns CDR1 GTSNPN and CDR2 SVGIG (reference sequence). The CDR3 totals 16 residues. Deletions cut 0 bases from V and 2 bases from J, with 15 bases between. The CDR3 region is CAWSVLSGTNTDTQYF. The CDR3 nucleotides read TGTGCCTGGAGTGTACTCTCCGGGACAAACACAGATACGCAGTATTTT. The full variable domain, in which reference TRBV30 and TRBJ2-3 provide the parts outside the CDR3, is SQTIHQWPATLVQPVGSPLSLECTVEGTSNPNLYWYRQAAGRGLQLLFYSVGIGQISSEVPQNLSASRPQDRQFILSSKKLLLSDSGFYLCAWSVLSGTNTDTQYFGPGTRLTVL.

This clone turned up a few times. CDR3 bases: TGTGCCAGCAGCTCATTGCAGGGGGCAGGGACTGAAGCTTTCTTT. Protein product: CASSSLQGAGTEAFF. The chain employs TRBV7-9 and TRBJ1-1; 8 bases map to TRBD1. Germline V CDR1 and CDR2: SEHNR, FQNEAQ (reference sequence). Trimming cost V 4 bases and J 5 bases; bases outside gene matches: 9. The CDR3 totals 15 residues.

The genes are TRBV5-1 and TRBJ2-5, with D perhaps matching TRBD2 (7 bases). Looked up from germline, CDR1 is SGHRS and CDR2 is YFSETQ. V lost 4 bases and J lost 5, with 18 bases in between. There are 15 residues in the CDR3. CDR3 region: CASSGTRGGGETQYF. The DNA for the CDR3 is TGCGCCAGCAGCGGGACCAGGGGCGGGGGCGAGACCCAGTACTTC.

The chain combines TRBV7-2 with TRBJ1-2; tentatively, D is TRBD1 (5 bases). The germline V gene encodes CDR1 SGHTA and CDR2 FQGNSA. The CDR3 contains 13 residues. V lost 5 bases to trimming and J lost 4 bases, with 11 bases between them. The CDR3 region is CASSPGLGYGYTF. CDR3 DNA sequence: TGTGCCAGCAGCCCAGGGCTGGGCTATGGCTACACCTTC.

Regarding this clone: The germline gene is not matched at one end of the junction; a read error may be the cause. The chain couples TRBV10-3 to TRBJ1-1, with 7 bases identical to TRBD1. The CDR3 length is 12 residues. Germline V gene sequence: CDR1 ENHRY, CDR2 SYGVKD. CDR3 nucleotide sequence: TGTGCCAGCAGTTTCGACAGGGCTGAAGCTTTCTTT. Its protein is CASSFDRAEAFF.

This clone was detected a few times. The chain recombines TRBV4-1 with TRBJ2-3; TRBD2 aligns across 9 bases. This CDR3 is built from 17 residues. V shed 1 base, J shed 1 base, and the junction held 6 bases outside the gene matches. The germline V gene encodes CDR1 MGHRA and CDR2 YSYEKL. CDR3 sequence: CASSQGPSGARTDTQYF. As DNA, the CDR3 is TGCGCCAGCAGCCAAGGGCCTAGCGGGGCCCGCACAGATACGCAGTATTTT.

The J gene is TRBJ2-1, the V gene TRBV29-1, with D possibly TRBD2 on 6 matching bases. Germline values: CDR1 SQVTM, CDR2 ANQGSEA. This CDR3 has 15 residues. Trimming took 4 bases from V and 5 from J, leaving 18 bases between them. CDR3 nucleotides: TGCAGCGTTGGATGGCCTCTTTCGGGGGACAATGAGCAGTTCTTC. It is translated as CSVGWPLSGDNEQFF.

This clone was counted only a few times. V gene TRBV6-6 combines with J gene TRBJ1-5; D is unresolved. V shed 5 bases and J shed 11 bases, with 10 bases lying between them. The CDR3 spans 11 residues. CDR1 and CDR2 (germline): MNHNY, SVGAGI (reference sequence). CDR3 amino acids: CASSAQDTQHF. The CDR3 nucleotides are TGTGCCAGCAGTGCCCAGGATACCCAGCATTTT.

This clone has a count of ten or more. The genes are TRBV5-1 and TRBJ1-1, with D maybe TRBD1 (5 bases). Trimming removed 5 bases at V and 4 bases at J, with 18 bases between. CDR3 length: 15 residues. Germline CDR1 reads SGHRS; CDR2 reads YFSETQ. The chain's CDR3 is CASREQGALGTEAFF. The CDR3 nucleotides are TGCGCCAGCAGGGAGCAAGGGGCCTTGGGCACTGAAGCTTTCTTT.

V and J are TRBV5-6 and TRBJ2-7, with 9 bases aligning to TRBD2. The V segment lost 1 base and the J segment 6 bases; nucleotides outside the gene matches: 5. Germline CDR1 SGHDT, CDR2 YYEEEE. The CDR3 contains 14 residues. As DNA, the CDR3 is TGTGCCAGCAGCTTGCTAGCGGGGTTTGGCGAGCAGTACTTC. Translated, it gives CASSLLAGFGEQYF.

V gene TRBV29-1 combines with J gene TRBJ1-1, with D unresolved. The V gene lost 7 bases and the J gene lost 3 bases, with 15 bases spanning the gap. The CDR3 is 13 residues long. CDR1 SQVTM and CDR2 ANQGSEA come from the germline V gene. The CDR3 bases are TGCAGCGCTGCGAGGTCATCCGACACTGAAGCTTTCTTT. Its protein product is CSAARSSDTEAFF.

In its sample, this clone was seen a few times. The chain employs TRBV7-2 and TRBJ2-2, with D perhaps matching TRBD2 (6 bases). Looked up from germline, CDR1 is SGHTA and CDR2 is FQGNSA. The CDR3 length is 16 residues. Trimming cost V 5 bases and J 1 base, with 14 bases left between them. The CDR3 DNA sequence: TGTGCCAGCAGCCCGCCGCGGGGCGGGAACACCGGGGAGCTGTTTTTT. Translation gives CASSPPRGGNTGELFF.

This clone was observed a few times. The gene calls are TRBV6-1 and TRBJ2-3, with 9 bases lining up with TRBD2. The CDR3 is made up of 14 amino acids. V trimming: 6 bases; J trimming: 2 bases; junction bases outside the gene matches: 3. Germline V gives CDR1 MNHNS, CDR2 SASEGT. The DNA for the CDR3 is TGTGCCAGCAGGCGGGGGGGCCTCACAGATACGCAGTATTTT. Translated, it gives CASRRGGLTDTQYF.

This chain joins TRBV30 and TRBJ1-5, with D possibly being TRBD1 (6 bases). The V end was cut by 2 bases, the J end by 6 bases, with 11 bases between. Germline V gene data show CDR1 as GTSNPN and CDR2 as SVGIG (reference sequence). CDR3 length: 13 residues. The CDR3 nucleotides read TGTGCCTGGAGTCGGGACATTAGTCAGCCCCAGCATTTT. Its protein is CAWSRDISQPQHF. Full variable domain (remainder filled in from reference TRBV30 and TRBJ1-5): SQTIHQWPATLVQPVGSPLSLECTVEGTSNPNLYWYRQAAGRGLQLLFYSVGIGQISSEVPQNLSASRPQDRQFILSSKKLLLSDSGFYLCAWSRDISQPQHFGDGTRLSIL.

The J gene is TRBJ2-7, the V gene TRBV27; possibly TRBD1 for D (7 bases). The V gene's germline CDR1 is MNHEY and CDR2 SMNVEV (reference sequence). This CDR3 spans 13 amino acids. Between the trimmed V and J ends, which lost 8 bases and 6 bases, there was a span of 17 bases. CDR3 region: CASCRQGGGEQYF. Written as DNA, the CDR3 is TGTGCCAGCTGCCGCCAGGGGGGCGGCGAGCAGTACTTC.

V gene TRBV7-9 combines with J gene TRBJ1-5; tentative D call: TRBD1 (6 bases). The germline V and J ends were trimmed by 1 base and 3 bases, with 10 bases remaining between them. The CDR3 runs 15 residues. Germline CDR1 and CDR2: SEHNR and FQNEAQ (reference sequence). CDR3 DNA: TGTGCCAGCAGCTTAGAACAGGGATACAATCAGCCCCAGCATTTT. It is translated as CASSLEQGYNQPQHF. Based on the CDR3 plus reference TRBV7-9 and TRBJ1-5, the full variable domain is DTGVSQNPRHKITKRGQNVTFRCDPISEHNRLYWYRQTLGQGPEFLTYFQNEAQLEKSRLLSDRFSAERPKGSFSTLEIQRTEQGDSAMYLCASSLEQGYNQPQHFGDGTRLSIL.

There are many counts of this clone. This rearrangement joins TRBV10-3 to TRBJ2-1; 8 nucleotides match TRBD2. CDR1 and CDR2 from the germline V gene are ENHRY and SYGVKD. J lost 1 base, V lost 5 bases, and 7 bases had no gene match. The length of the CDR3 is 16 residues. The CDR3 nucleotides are TGTGCCATCAGTACAAGCGGGAGAGCATCCTACAATGAGCAGTTCTTC. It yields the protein CAISTSGRASYNEQFF.